These 9 T cell receptor beta chains were all obtained from the same sample, sequenced in a study of T cell responses to AZD1222 COVID-19 vaccine. Only in-frame clones appear in the TCRdb table, and some are missing; sequencing was by immunoSEQ multiplex PCR. The sample yields 15,000 to 20,000 clones, about nine tenths seen once. Sequencing used peripheral blood, obtained 28 days after the second AZD1222 dose. The receptors here all came from an adult who received the AZD1222 COVID-19 vaccine.

This sequence joins TRBV27 and TRBJ2-3, with D hard to call. Germline-derived CDR1 and CDR2 are MNHEY and SMNVEV (reference sequence). Trimming removed 8 bases at V and 5 bases at J, with 11 bases between. This CDR3 is 12 amino acids long. CDR3 residues: CASPECIDTQYF. The CDR3 DNA sequence: TGTGCCAGCCCCGAGTGTATAGATACGCAGTATTTT.

The table lists this clone with a few counts. The V and J genes are TRBV12-5 and TRBJ1-2; 7 nucleotides align to TRBD1. Germline loops: CDR1 LGHNT, CDR2 FRNRAP. The CDR3 has 12 amino acids. Trimming at V came to 6 bases and at J to 2 bases, leaving 0 bases not matched to a gene. CDR3 coding DNA: TGTGCTAGTGGACAGGGGAACTATGGCTACACCTTC. As protein: CASGQGNYGYTF.

This clone was detected once. The V and J genes are TRBV29-1 and TRBJ2-5; TRBD2 matches 11 bases. Trimming took 4 bases from V and 5 from J; bases not matched to a gene: 9. The CDR3 length is 15 residues. Germline loops: CDR1 SQVTM, CDR2 ANQGSEA. The CDR3 region has the DNA TGCAGCGTTGGGGGCCTAGCGGGAGGTTGGGAGACCCAGTACTTC. Amino acid sequence: CSVGGLAGGWETQYF. Full variable domain (rest looked up from reference TRBV29-1 and TRBJ2-5): SAVISQKPSRDICQRGTSLTIQCQVDSQVTMMFWYRQQPGQSLTLIATANQGSEATYESGFVIDKFPISRPNLTFSTLTVSNMSPEDSSIYLCSVGGLAGGWETQYFGPGTRLLVL.

The chain couples TRBV28 to TRBJ2-2; 11 positions agree with TRBD2. CDR1 MDHEN and CDR2 SYDVKM come from the germline V gene. V trimming: 6 bases; J trimming: 8 bases; junction bases outside the gene matches: 11. CDR3 size: 16 residues. In DNA form, the CDR3 reads TGTGCCAGCAGCGACGGACTAGCGGGTGGTGGAGGGGAGCTGTTTTTT. Protein product: CASSDGLAGGGGELFF.

The gene calls are TRBV5-4 and TRBJ1-2, with D unclear. Trimming took 3 bases from V and 2 from J, leaving 11 bases between them. Germline V gives CDR1 SGHNT, CDR2 YYREEE (reference sequence). The CDR3 loop spans 14 amino acids. Here the CDR3 DNA reads TGTGCCAGCAGCTCCCTCGACAAAAACTATGGCTACACCTTC. It encodes CASSSLDKNYGYTF.

The gene calls are TRBV12-3 or TRBV12-4 and TRBJ2-7; D is unresolved. V lost 3 bases and J 6 bases, leaving 9 bases between the germline ends. CDR3 length: 12 amino acids. The CDR3 sequence is CASSFGLGEQYV. The CDR3 nucleotides read TGTGCCAGCAGTTTTGGGCTAGGCGAGCAGTACGTC.

This clone showed up just once. This sequence joins TRBV6-5 and TRBJ2-2; 10 bases agree with TRBD2. Germline V gene lookup returns CDR1 MNHEY and CDR2 SVGAGI. The CDR3 loop spans 15 amino acids. Unmatched junction bases numbered 8, after V lost 8 bases and J lost 5 bases. As DNA, the CDR3 is TGTGCCAGCGGAGCTAGCGGGAGAGGGACCGGGGAGCTGTTTTTT. It yields the protein CASGASGRGTGELFF.

The V call is TRBV29-1, the J call TRBJ2-1; D is uncertain. CDR3 length: 11 amino acids. CDR1 is SQVTM, CDR2 ANQGSEA, per germline. Trimming removed 5 bases from V and 9 bases from J, with 11 bases in between. CDR3 loop: CSVLVAVEQFF. The CDR3, as DNA: TGCAGCGTTCTTGTCGCCGTTGAGCAGTTCTTC.

The V and J genes are TRBV7-2 and TRBJ2-1; D is perhaps TRBD2 (6 bases). Per the germline V gene, CDR1 is SGHTA and CDR2 is FQGNSA. Trimming took 1 base from V and 2 from J, leaving 9 bases between them. This CDR3 comprises 15 residues. The CDR3 DNA reads as TGTGCCAGCAGCTTAGGGGGAGGCCCCTACAATGAGCAGTTCTTC. Translated: CASSLGGGPYNEQFF.